The sequence of this T cell receptor (beta chain) was determined in a study of radiation and T cells in renal cell carcinoma. The CDR3 is made up of 11 amino acids. V was shortened by 3 bases and J by 6 bases, with 6 bases between the two germline ends. The germline CDR1 and CDR2 sequences are SQVTM and ANQGSEA. Clones were read by immunoSEQ multiplex PCR, and TCRdb kept only the in-frame ones, dropping some. The table has roughly 9,000 clones, roughly 59% seen once. Treatment noted: 15 Gy SBRT to primary tumor, nephrectomy 4 weeks later. Nephrectomy followed 15 Gy stereotactic body radiation by 4 weeks.

Sequencing used tumor tissue, obtained from a patient whose treatment included radiotherapy and nephrectomy. This chain joins TRBV29-1 and TRBJ2-1, with a weak D call TRBD1 (6 bases). This TCR derives from a woman between 45 and 65 years old with renal cell carcinoma. The CDR3 spells CSVDRGNEQFF. Here the CDR3 DNA reads TGCAGCGTTGACAGGGGCAATGAGCAGTTCTTC.